This TCR beta chain was documented in a study of CD8 T cells in Susac syndrome. Study as a whole: The Susac syndrome patients that were sequenced included more than 5 with active disease and 8 or 9 in remission.

RNA was extracted with the RNeasy kit, and a quantity of roughly 0.5 to 1 ug was reverse transcribed using random hexamers. TCRdb re-derived calls from the immunoSEQ multiplex PCR reads in MiXCR, one entry per CDR3 protein. The repertoire holds approximately 190,000 distinct CDR3 sequences, with approximately 95% as singletons. V lost 5 bases, J lost 8 bases, and 12 bases lay in between. The CDR3 sequence is 12 residues long. The germline V gene encodes CDR1 SNHLY and CDR2 FYNNEI. The TCR originated in a human donor with Susac syndrome. Specimen: CD8+ T cells from PBMCs. The rearrangement uses TRBV2 and TRBJ1-2; D is unresolved. DNA of the CDR3: TGTGCCAGCAGTACCGATGTAGAAGGCTACACCTTC. Translated, it gives CASSTDVEGYTF. Full variable domain (remainder filled in from reference TRBV2 and TRBJ1-2): EPEVTQTPSHQVTQMGQEVILRCVPISNHLYFYWYRQILGQKVEFLVSFYNNEISEKSEIFDDQFSVERPDGSNFTLKIRSTKLEDSAMYFCASSTDVEGYTFGSGTRLTVV.